One sample yielded the 22 T cell receptor beta chains listed below, sequenced in a study of blood T cells in healthy people across ages. For the second PCR, which ran for about 6 to 11 cycles, a sample-barcoded 5' primer and a J-beta primer mix were used. TCRdb re-derived calls from the 5' RACE reads in MiXCR, one entry per CDR3 protein. The table shows some 940,000 distinct CDR3 sequences, with 25% to 30% occurring only once. These data were also filed under a second study, of T cells of mothers and their children.

Sequencing was performed on blood. The receptors were sampled from a woman aged 40-49 years in good health.

There are many counts of this clonotype. The chain recombines TRBV5-1 with TRBJ2-6; 10 bases line up with TRBD1. The CDR3 spans 17 residues. Germline CDR1 SGHRS, CDR2 YFSETQ. V shed 4 bases, J shed 2 bases, and the junction held 6 bases outside the gene matches. The chain's CDR3 is CASSLRTGGTGANVLTF. DNA for the CDR3: TGCGCCAGCAGCCTCAGGACAGGGGGAACTGGGGCCAACGTCCTGACTTTC.

To note about this clonotype: A much larger clone lies a single base off, so this may be a read error. The chain employs TRBV27 and TRBJ2-7; no reliable D call. In germline, CDR1 is MNHEY, CDR2 SMNVEV (reference sequence). The length of the CDR3 is 16 residues. Written as DNA, the CDR3 is TGTACCAGCACGTCGTTGGCGAACAGACCTTCCTACGAGCAGTACTTC. It is translated as CTSTSLANRPSYEQYF.

The rearrangement uses TRBV5-1 and TRBJ2-3; D may be TRBD1 (5 bases). Germline lookup yields CDR1 SGHRS and CDR2 YFSETQ. The ends were cut back, 2 bases at V and 0 bases at J, with 13 bases in the middle. The CDR3 extends over 16 amino acids. CDR3 nucleotide sequence: TGCGCCAGCAGCTTTCAGGGCGATACTAGCACAGATACGCAGTATTTT. The encoded protein is CASSFQGDTSTDTQYF.

This clonotype has just a few counts. The chain recombines TRBV12-3 or TRBV12-4 with TRBJ2-1; no firm D call. Trimming removed 6 bases at V and 4 bases at J, with 16 bases between. The CDR3 totals 15 residues. CDR3 region: CASSQSRVVYNEQFF. The CDR3 region has the DNA TGTGCCAGCAGCCAGTCAAGGGTTGTTTACAATGAGCAGTTCTTC.

The gene calls are TRBV28 and TRBJ2-6; D not certain. The CDR3 runs 17 residues. Germline-derived CDR1 and CDR2 are MDHEN and SYDVKM. V lost 3 bases and J lost 0, with 12 bases in between. CDR3 DNA: TGTGCCAGCAGTTTCCCTCCAGCCCACTCTGGGGCCAACGTCCTGACTTTC. Its translation: CASSFPPAHSGANVLTF.

There are a few counts of this clonotype. The rearrangement links TRBV7-2 to TRBJ2-1; TRBD2 agrees at 9 bases. After removal of 3 bases from V and 6 bases from J, the junction contained 3 bases not matched to a gene. This CDR3 has 14 residues. Germline V gives CDR1 SGHTA, CDR2 FQGNSA. The chain's CDR3 is CASSLTSGCNEQFF. For the CDR3, the DNA is TGTGCCAGCAGCTTGACTAGCGGCTGCAATGAGCAGTTCTTC.

Many counts were recorded for this clonotype. The V gene is TRBV27, the J gene TRBJ2-1, with no clear D. V lost 6 bases and J 7 bases, leaving 7 bases between the germline ends. This CDR3 comprises 11 residues. CDR1 and CDR2 (germline): MNHEY, SMNVEV (reference sequence). The chain's CDR3 is CASSLLNEQFF. The DNA of the CDR3 is TGTGCCAGCAGCCTATTAAATGAGCAGTTCTTC.

In its sample, this clonotype was seen a few times. The chain combines TRBV28 with TRBJ2-5; TRBD1 might be the D (5 bases). Germline V gives CDR1 MDHEN, CDR2 SYDVKM. V was trimmed by 4 bases and J by 7 bases, leaving 16 bases between them. This CDR3 has 14 amino acids. CDR3 sequence reads: CASSSLGQRATQYF. CDR3 in DNA: TGTGCCAGCAGTTCCCTCGGACAACGAGCGACCCAGTACTTC.

The chain links TRBV15 to TRBJ1-1; D gene ambiguous. The germline CDR1 and CDR2 sequences are LNHNV and YYDKDF (reference sequence). With 3 bases removed from V and 1 base from J, the gap between germline ends came to 6 bases. This CDR3 comprises 13 residues. CDR3 sequence: CATSRVSNTEAFF. The CDR3 DNA sequence: TGTGCCACCAGCAGGGTGTCGAACACTGAAGCTTTCTTT.

This chain links TRBV30 with TRBJ2-7; D remains ambiguous. Germline V gene sequence: CDR1 GTSNPN, CDR2 SVGIG (reference sequence). V lost 0 bases and J lost 1, with 13 bases in between. This CDR3 has 15 residues. The CDR3 protein is CAWSVPSRSSYEQYF. The CDR3, as DNA: TGTGCCTGGAGTGTACCTTCCAGGAGTTCCTACGAGCAGTACTTC.

With respect to this clonotype: A read error may produce the germline difference seen at one junction end. The chain has TRBV3-1 and TRBJ2-5; TRBD1 matches at 12 bases. Germline loops: CDR1 LGHDT, CDR2 YNNKEL (reference sequence). This CDR3 spans 17 amino acids. This CDR3 is CANSQEWGQGAGETQYF. The CDR3 coding sequence is TGTGCCAACAGCCAAGAGTGGGGACAGGGGGCAGGAGAGACCCAGTACTTC.

This clonotype showed up just a few times. The V call is TRBV11-1, the J call TRBJ2-1, with no clear D. Germline CDR1 is SGHAT and CDR2 is FQDESV (reference sequence). The V end was cut by 1 base, the J end by 2 bases, with 12 bases between. The CDR3 sequence is 16 residues long. The CDR3 nucleotides are TGTGCCAGCAGCTTAGGTCGTACCCTGGCCTACAATGAGCAGTTCTTC. It codes for CASSLGRTLAYNEQFF. The full variable domain, with the rest looked up from reference TRBV11-1 and TRBJ2-1, is EAEVAQSPRYKITEKSQAVAFWCDPISGHATLYWYRQILGQGPELLVQFQDESVVDDSQLPKDRFSAERLKGVDSTLKIQPAELGDSAMYLCASSLGRTLAYNEQFFGPGTRLTVL.

The chain combines TRBV20-1 with TRBJ2-3; 12 nucleotides align to TRBD2. V was pared by 6 bases and J by 4 bases, with 17 bases of the junction left unmatched. The CDR3 totals 18 residues. Germline V gives CDR1 DFQATT, CDR2 SNEGSKA (reference sequence). Written as DNA, the CDR3 is TGCAGTGCCTCCGCCCGGGCTAGCGGGGGGGCCTTGGCAGATACGCAGTATTTT. Amino acids: CSASARASGGALADTQYF.

This clonotype was observed a few times. The rearrangement links TRBV5-5 to TRBJ1-2, with 10 nucleotides matching TRBD1. Germline V CDR1 and CDR2: SGHKS, YYEKEE (reference sequence). Unmatched junction bases numbered 7, after V lost 1 base and J lost 4 bases. The CDR3 length is 16 residues. CDR3 region: CASSLRQGARAYGYTF. Here the CDR3 DNA reads TGTGCCAGCAGCTTGAGACAGGGGGCGCGGGCCTATGGCTACACCTTC. Together with reference TRBV5-5 and TRBJ1-2, the CDR3 gives the full variable domain: DAGVTQSPTHLIKTRGQQVTLRCSPISGHKSVSWYQQVLGQGPQFIFQYYEKEERGRGNFPDRFSARQFPNYSSELNVNALLLGDSALYLCASSLRQGARAYGYTFGSGTRLTVV.

In its sample, this clonotype was seen many times. The chain links TRBV7-9 to TRBJ2-7, with TRBD1 as a possible D gene (5 bases). The germline CDR1 and CDR2 sequences are SEHNR and FQNEAQ (reference sequence). Trimming took off 1 base at V and 4 bases at J, with 14 bases between the two ends. The CDR3 contains 15 residues. The CDR3 DNA reads as TGTGCCAGCAGCTTAGATGTGGGGCGATCATACGAGCAGTACTTC. Translated: CASSLDVGRSYEQYF.

V usage is TRBV7-2 and J usage is TRBJ2-1; 9 nucleotides match TRBD1. CDR3 length: 15 amino acids. V gave up 6 bases and J gave up 4 bases; unmatched junction bases: 7. The germline gives CDR1 SGHTA, CDR2 FQGNSA. Written as DNA, the CDR3 is TGTGCCAGCAGGGAGGGACAGGGAGGGTACAATGAGCAGTTCTTC. Protein sequence: CASREGQGGYNEQFF. Using reference TRBV7-2 and TRBJ2-1 for the parts outside the CDR3, the full variable domain is GAGVSQSPSNKVTEKGKDVELRCDPISGHTALYWYRQSLGQGLEFLIYFQGNSAPDKSGLPSDRFSAERTGGSVSTLTIQRTQQEDSAVYLCASREGQGGYNEQFFGPGTRLTVL.

In its sample, this clonotype was seen a few times. The genes are TRBV28 and TRBJ2-1; D is undetermined. With 3 bases removed from V and 2 bases from J, the gap between germline ends came to 8 bases. The CDR3 has 14 residues. Germline assignment: CDR1 MDHEN and CDR2 SYDVKM. In nucleotides, the CDR3 is TGTGCCAGCAGTTTGGCCAAGACCTACAATGAGCAGTTCTTC. It codes for CASSLAKTYNEQFF.

This clonotype was recorded many times. The V and J genes are TRBV6-5 and TRBJ2-1; D is unresolved. This CDR3 spans 13 amino acids. The V and J ends lost 0 bases and 5 bases respectively, with 5 bases between them. Germline CDR1 reads MNHEY; CDR2 reads SVGAGI. For the CDR3, the DNA is TGTGCCAGCAGTTACTCACAGCACAATGAGCAGTTCTTC. It translates to CASSYSQHNEQFF.

The chain combines TRBV6-6 with TRBJ1-1; D uncertain. There are 14 residues in the CDR3. Germline V gene data show CDR1 as MNHNY and CDR2 as SVGAGI (reference sequence). Trimming cost V 0 bases and J 5 bases, with 10 bases left between them. The CDR3 DNA is TGTGCCAGCAGTTACTCAAACAGTCGAACTGAAGCTTTCTTT. Protein product: CASSYSNSRTEAFF.

At least ten counts were recorded for this clonotype. The chain carries TRBV20-1 and TRBJ2-6; unclear D gene. V was trimmed by 0 bases and J by 0 bases, leaving 15 bases between them. Germline V lookup: CDR1 DFQATT, CDR2 SNEGSKA (reference sequence). This CDR3 region has 18 residues. CDR3 nucleotide sequence: TGCAGTGCTAGAGACCCCTTTAAGGGCGGCTCTGGGGCCAACGTCCTGACTTTC. Translation gives CSARDPFKGGSGANVLTF.

Points on this clonotype: A single base separates this from a much larger clone, so it may be a read error. The chain is built from TRBV20-1 and TRBJ2-1; no reliable D call. TRBJ2-7 matches the DNA end more closely, so the J call is doubtful. CDR1 DFQATT and CDR2 SNEGSKA come from the germline V gene (reference sequence). The CDR3 totals 13 residues. The DNA of the CDR3 is TGCAGTGCTAGAGCCCCCAAGGGCAATGAGCAGTACTTC. Protein: CSARAPKGNEQYF.

This chain links TRBV7-9 with TRBJ2-5, with D possibly being TRBD2 (5 bases). The last part of the DNA fits TRBJ2-1 better; the J call may be wrong. The CDR3 loop spans 13 amino acids. The germline V gene has CDR1 SEHNR and CDR2 FQNEAQ (reference sequence). CDR3 coding DNA: TGTGCCAGCACCGAGGGTAACCAAGAGACCCAGTTCTTC. It translates to CASTEGNQETQFF.